These 17 T cell receptor beta chains originate from one sample sequenced in a study of CD4 T cells in relation to SARS-CoV-2 and coronaviruses. The method was immunoSEQ multiplex PCR; TCRdb's version includes in-frame clones alone and lacks a portion of them. The sample lists some 40,000 clones, roughly 73% occurring once. No antigen is known for these receptors. Sequencing input: memory CD4+ T cells from PBMCs, cultured in vitro. The receptors originated from an adult with COVID-19.

This clone was found a few times. The chain has TRBV28 and TRBJ1-5; D ambiguous. Germline V CDR1 and CDR2: MDHEN, SYDVKM. Trimming left V 6 bases short and J 0 bases short, with 9 bases between. The CDR3 runs 14 residues. CDR3: CASRGPYSNQPQHF. CDR3 nucleotides: TGTGCCAGCAGGGGCCCGTATAGCAATCAGCCCCAGCATTTT.

The chain employs TRBV28 and TRBJ2-3; D may match TRBD1 or TRBD2 (5 bases each). The germline gives CDR1 MDHEN, CDR2 SYDVKM. Trimming took 6 bases from V and 4 from J, leaving 8 bases between them. This CDR3 comprises 12 residues. CDR3 amino acids: CASRGTADTQYF. The DNA for the CDR3 is TGTGCCAGCAGGGGGACGGCAGATACGCAGTATTTT.

CDR3: CASSWPRGRAGDTQYF. The DNA for the CDR3 is TGTGCCAGCAGCTGGCCCCGCGGGAGGGCCGGTGATACGCAGTATTTT. The chain links TRBV7-2 to TRBJ2-3; 9 nucleotides match TRBD2. Germline V gene data show CDR1 as SGHTA and CDR2 as FQGNSA. There are 16 residues in the CDR3. V was pared by 4 bases and J by 6 bases, with 11 bases of the junction left unmatched.

The chain recombines TRBV15 with TRBJ2-3; 8 bases map to TRBD2. Germline CDR1 reads LNHNV; CDR2 reads YYDKDF (reference sequence). Losses at the gene ends were 0 bases for V and 2 bases for J; bases not matched to a gene: 16. The CDR3 has 20 residues. The CDR3 coding sequence is TGTGCCACCAGCAGAGATCGAGCGCGGGAGGACCCACACAACACAGATACGCAGTATTTT. Its protein is CATSRDRAREDPHNTDTQYF. The full variable domain, its missing parts supplied by reference TRBV15 and TRBJ2-3, is DAMVIQNPRYQVTQFGKPVTLSCSQTLNHNVMYWYQQKSSQAPKLLFHYYDKDFNNEADTPDNFQSRRPNTSFCFLDIRSPGLGDTAMYLCATSRDRAREDPHNTDTQYFGPGTRLTVL.

This sequence joins TRBV7-3 and TRBJ2-3; 7 bases are shared with TRBD1. CDR3 length equals 15 residues. J lost 0 bases, V lost 5 bases, and 5 bases had no gene match. Germline V CDR1 and CDR2: SGHTA, FQGTGA. In nucleotides, the CDR3 is TGTGCCAGCAGCCCGGGACAGACTAGCACAGATACGCAGTATTTT. The encoded protein is CASSPGQTSTDTQYF.

The V and J genes are TRBV3-1 (or the pseudogene TRBV3-2) and TRBJ2-1; D is undetermined. CDR3 length equals 12 residues. V lost 3 bases, J lost 8 bases, and 8 bases lay in between. CDR1 is LGHDT and CDR2 is YNNKEL in the germline V gene (reference sequence). The CDR3 is CASSQGSYEQFF. For the CDR3, the DNA is TGTGCCAGCAGCCAGGGGTCCTATGAGCAGTTCTTC.

The chain uses TRBV6-5 and TRBJ2-1; D gene ambiguous. Per germline, CDR1 MNHEY and CDR2 SVGAGI. The CDR3 is made up of 12 amino acids. Trimming took 8 bases from V and 6 from J, leaving 11 bases between them. DNA of the CDR3: TGTGCCAGCCGCTTTTTTTCCAATGAGCAGTTCTTC. Translated: CASRFFSNEQFF.

The chain carries TRBV15 and TRBJ1-1; D is uncertain. CDR1 is LNHNV and CDR2 is YYDKDF in the germline V gene (reference sequence). The CDR3 sequence is 17 residues long. Trimming pared 0 bases from V and 0 bases from J, leaving 14 bases between. CDR3 region: CATSRDFMGEMNTEAFF. In DNA form, the CDR3 reads TGTGCCACCAGCAGAGATTTTATGGGAGAAATGAACACTGAAGCTTTCTTT.

This sequence joins TRBV28 and TRBJ1-1; D gene unclear. Germline CDR1 and CDR2: MDHEN and SYDVKM. The CDR3 length is 13 residues. V was cut by 6 bases and J by 7 bases, with 15 bases left in between. The CDR3 loop is CASRTPADIEAFF. Written as DNA, the CDR3 is TGTGCCAGCAGGACTCCAGCAGACATTGAAGCTTTCTTT.

The V and J genes are TRBV4-2 and TRBJ2-3; weak D call: TRBD2 (6 bases). In germline, CDR1 is LGHNA, CDR2 YNFKEQ. CDR3 size: 13 residues. V lost 1 base and J 4 bases, leaving 6 bases between the germline ends. The CDR3 sequence: CASSQAGADTQYF. The CDR3 region has the DNA TGTGCCAGCAGCCAAGCGGGAGCAGATACGCAGTATTTT.

The chain carries TRBV15 and TRBJ1-2; D is possibly TRBD1 (6 bases). V lost 0 bases and J 4 bases, leaving 9 bases between the germline ends. This CDR3 is 14 amino acids long. The germline V gene has CDR1 LNHNV and CDR2 YYDKDF (reference sequence). The chain's CDR3 is CATSRDYRAYGYTF. For the CDR3, the DNA is TGTGCCACCAGCAGAGATTACAGGGCCTATGGCTACACCTTC.

V is TRBV10-3 and J is TRBJ1-4; no firm D call. The germline V and J ends were trimmed by 1 base and 8 bases, with 14 bases remaining between them. In germline, CDR1 is ENHRY, CDR2 SYGVKD. The CDR3 contains 15 residues. The CDR3 nucleotides read TGTGCCATCAGTGAGTATAGCGGCGGGAGCGAAAAACTGTTTTTT. Its translation: CAISEYSGGSEKLFF.

The CDR3 region is CAWSGVLVHSPLHF. CDR3 bases: TGTGCCTGGAGTGGGGTCCTCGTACATTCACCCCTCCACTTT. This sequence joins TRBV30 and TRBJ1-6; D is uncertain. The CDR3 covers 14 residues. V lost 1 base and J 8 bases, leaving 12 bases between the germline ends. In germline, CDR1 is GTSNPN, CDR2 SVGIG (reference sequence). Based on the CDR3 plus reference TRBV30 and TRBJ1-6, the full variable domain is SQTIHQWPATLVQPVGSPLSLECTVEGTSNPNLYWYRQAAGRGLQLLFYSVGIGQISSEVPQNLSASRPQDRQFILSSKKLLLSDSGFYLCAWSGVLVHSPLHFGNGTRLTVT.

The CDR3 is CASSSAGGSGETQYF. The DNA for the CDR3 is TGTGCCAGCAGCTCGGCGGGCGGGAGTGGAGAGACCCAGTACTTC. The V gene is TRBV5-4, the J gene TRBJ2-5; 7 positions match TRBD2. V shed 3 bases and J 4 bases; nucleotides not matched to a gene: 9. Germline CDR1 SGHNT, CDR2 YYREEE (reference sequence). This CDR3 spans 15 amino acids.

The V and J genes are TRBV2 and TRBJ2-1, with D perhaps matching TRBD2 (6 bases). The germline gives CDR1 SNHLY, CDR2 FYNNEI. The CDR3 sequence is 14 residues long. V lost 3 bases and J lost 10, with 16 bases in between. CDR3 in amino acids: CASSDYPAGNEQFF. As DNA, the CDR3 is TGTGCCAGCAGTGATTACCCAGCGGGCAACGAGCAGTTCTTC.

The chain combines TRBV6-5 with TRBJ2-3; TRBD1 matches 8 bases. The V gene's germline CDR1 is MNHEY and CDR2 SVGAGI. V trimming: 6 bases; J trimming: 4 bases; junction bases outside the gene matches: 9. CDR3 size: 15 residues. CDR3 residues: CASRRAGQGSDTQYF. In nucleotides, the CDR3 is TGTGCCAGCAGACGGGCAGGACAGGGTTCAGATACGCAGTATTTT.

The rearrangement links TRBV6-1 to TRBJ2-7, with 9 nucleotides matching TRBD1. Looked up from germline, CDR1 is MNHNS and CDR2 is SASEGT. Trimming removed 3 bases from V and 5 bases from J; junction bases left unmatched: 8. This CDR3 region has 15 residues. CDR3: CASSDPGQGPHEQYF. For the CDR3, the DNA is TGTGCCAGCAGTGACCCCGGACAGGGGCCCCACGAGCAGTACTTC.